The 7 T cell receptor beta chains reported below all come from one sample, sequenced in a study of T cells after yellow fever vaccination. TCRdb independently ran MiXCR on the 5' RACE reads; one entry per CDR3 protein. The table records about 220,000 distinct CDR3 sequences, roughly 3.3% of them present only once. Sequences were derived from CD4+ T cells sorted from PBMCs, sampled 10 days after the yellow fever booster vaccination. These receptors were taken from a man aged 18 to 29 who received the YFV17D yellow fever vaccine.

This clonotype was seen ten or more times. The chain combines TRBV7-9 with TRBJ2-2; D ambiguous. The CDR3 covers 15 residues. With 5 bases removed from V and 4 bases from J, the gap between germline ends came to 14 bases. Germline-derived CDR1 and CDR2 are SEHNR and FQNEAQ (reference sequence). CDR3 region: CASSRLQAATGELFF. The DNA for the CDR3 is TGTGCCAGCAGCCGGCTCCAAGCTGCCACCGGGGAGCTGTTTTTT.

This clonotype has a handful of counts. The chain links TRBV6-5 to TRBJ1-2; TRBD1 might be the D (6 bases). Germline V CDR1 and CDR2: MNHEY, SVGAGI. The CDR3 is made up of 14 amino acids. With 2 bases removed from V and 7 bases from J, the gap between germline ends came to 14 bases. The CDR3: CASSYITGYGGYTF. The CDR3 DNA follows: TGTGCCAGCAGTTACATCACAGGGTACGGTGGCTACACCTTC.

This clonotype showed up just a few times. This chain joins TRBV15 and TRBJ1-4, with 7 bases matching TRBD1. The CDR3 has 15 residues. The germline V gene encodes CDR1 LNHNV and CDR2 YYDKDF (reference sequence). The V and J ends lost 5 bases and 8 bases, in that order; junction bases with no gene match: 11. The CDR3 region has the DNA TGTGCCACCAGCGGTAGCGGACAGGCGAAGGAAAAACTGTTTTTT. Translation: CATSGSGQAKEKLFF.

The CDR3 sequence is CSAPGTGDVLSNQPQHF. CDR3 nucleotides: TGCAGTGCACCGGGGACAGGGGACGTACTTAGCAATCAGCCCCAGCATTTT. The chain recombines TRBV20-1 with TRBJ1-5, with 10 nucleotides matching TRBD1. From germline, CDR1 is DFQATT and CDR2 SNEGSKA (reference sequence). Trimming took 6 bases from V and 0 from J; bases not matched to a gene: 11. This CDR3 is 17 amino acids long.

This clonotype was picked up many times. The rearrangement joins TRBV5-1 to TRBJ2-5; no definite D call. V dropped 0 bases and J dropped 2 bases, with 8 bases sitting between them. The CDR3 runs 14 residues. Germline V gives CDR1 SGHRS, CDR2 YFSETQ. CDR3 coding DNA: TGCGCCAGCAGCTTGGTGCCCCAACAAGAGACCCAGTACTTC. This translates into CASSLVPQQETQYF.

This clonotype has at least ten counts. The genes are TRBV10-3 and TRBJ1-2; the match to TRBD1 covers 7 bases. Germline CDR1 is ENHRY and CDR2 is SYGVKD. The J segment lost 8 bases and the V segment lost 10 bases, leaving 13 bases of the junction unmatched. The CDR3 totals 13 residues. The CDR3 loop reads CASNRGGAAGYTF. In DNA, the CDR3 is TGTGCCAGCAACAGGGGAGGCGCCGCGGGCTACACCTTC.

At least ten counts were recorded for this clonotype. This chain links TRBV29-1 with TRBJ1-1, with D possibly being TRBD1 (6 bases). The CDR3 length is 10 residues. Germline CDR1 reads SQVTM; CDR2 reads ANQGSEA. The V gene lost 6 bases and the J gene lost 10 bases, with 12 bases spanning the gap. In DNA, the CDR3 is TGCAGCGTAACAGGGACTCCAGCTTTCTTT. Its translation is CSVTGTPAFF. Based on the CDR3 plus reference TRBV29-1 and TRBJ1-1, the full variable domain is SAVISQKPSRDICQRGTSLTIQCQVDSQVTMMFWYRQQPGQSLTLIATANQGSEATYESGFVIDKFPISRPNLTFSTLTVSNMSPEDSSIYLCSVTGTPAFFGQGTRLTVV.